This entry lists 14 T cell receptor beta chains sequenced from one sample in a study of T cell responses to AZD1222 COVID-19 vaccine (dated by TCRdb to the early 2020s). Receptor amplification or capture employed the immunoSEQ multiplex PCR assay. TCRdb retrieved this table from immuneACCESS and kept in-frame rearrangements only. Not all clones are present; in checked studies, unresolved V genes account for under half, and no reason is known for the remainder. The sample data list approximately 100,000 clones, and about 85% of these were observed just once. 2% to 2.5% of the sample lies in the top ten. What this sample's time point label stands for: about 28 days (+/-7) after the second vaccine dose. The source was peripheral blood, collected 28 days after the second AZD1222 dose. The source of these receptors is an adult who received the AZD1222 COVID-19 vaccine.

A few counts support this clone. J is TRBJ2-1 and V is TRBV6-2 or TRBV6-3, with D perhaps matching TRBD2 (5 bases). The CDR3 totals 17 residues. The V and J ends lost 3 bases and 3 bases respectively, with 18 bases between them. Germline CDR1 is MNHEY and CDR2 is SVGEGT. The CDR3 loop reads CASSYLIGSGFYNEQFF. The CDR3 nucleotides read TGTGCCAGCAGTTATTTGATCGGGTCGGGATTCTACAATGAGCAGTTCTTC.

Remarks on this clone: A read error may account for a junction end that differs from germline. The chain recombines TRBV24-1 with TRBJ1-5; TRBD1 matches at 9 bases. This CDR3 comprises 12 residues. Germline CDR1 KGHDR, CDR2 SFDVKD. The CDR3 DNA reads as TGTGCCACCAGTGACCGGGGACAGGGAAGGTATTTT. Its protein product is CATSDRGQGRYF.

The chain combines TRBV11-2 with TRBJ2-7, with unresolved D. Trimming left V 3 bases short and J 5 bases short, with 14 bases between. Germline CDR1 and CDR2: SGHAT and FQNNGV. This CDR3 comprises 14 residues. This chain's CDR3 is CASSFSNMVHEQYF. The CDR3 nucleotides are TGTGCCAGCAGCTTTTCCAACATGGTCCACGAGCAGTACTTC.

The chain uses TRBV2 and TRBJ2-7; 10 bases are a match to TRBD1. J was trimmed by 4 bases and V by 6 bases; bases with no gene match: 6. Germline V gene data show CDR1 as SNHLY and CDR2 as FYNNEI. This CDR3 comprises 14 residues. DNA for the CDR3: TGTGCCAGCAGGAAGGGACAGGGGCCTTACGAGCAGTACTTC. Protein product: CASRKGQGPYEQYF.

The CDR3 is CASSLDGASPLHF. CDR3 bases: TGTGCCAGCAGCTTAGATGGGGCTTCACCCCTCCACTTT. This sequence joins TRBV7-8 and TRBJ1-6, with D perhaps TRBD1 (5 bases). Germline V gene lookup returns CDR1 SGHVS and CDR2 FQNEAQ. This CDR3 has 13 residues. Trimming left V 1 base short and J 9 bases short, with 7 bases between.

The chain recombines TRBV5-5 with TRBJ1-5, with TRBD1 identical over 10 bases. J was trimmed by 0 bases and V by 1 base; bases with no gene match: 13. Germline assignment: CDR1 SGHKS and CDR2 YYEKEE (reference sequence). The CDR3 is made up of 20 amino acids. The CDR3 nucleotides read TGTGCCAGCAGCTTGTTTCCCGGGACAGGGGATTCGGGTAGCAATCAGCCCCAGCATTTT. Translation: CASSLFPGTGDSGSNQPQHF.

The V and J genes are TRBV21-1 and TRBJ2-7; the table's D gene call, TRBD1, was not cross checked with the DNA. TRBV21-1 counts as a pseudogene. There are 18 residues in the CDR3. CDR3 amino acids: CASSKRNNGQGRRYEQYF. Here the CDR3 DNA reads TGTGCCAGCAGCAAGCGAAACAACGGACAGGGAAGGAGGTACGAGCAGTACTTC.

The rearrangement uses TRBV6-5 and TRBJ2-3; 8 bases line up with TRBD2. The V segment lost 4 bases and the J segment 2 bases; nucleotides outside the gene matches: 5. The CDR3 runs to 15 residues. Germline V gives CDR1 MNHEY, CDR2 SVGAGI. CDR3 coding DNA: TGTGCCAGCAGTTCCGCGGGACTAGACACAGATACGCAGTATTTT. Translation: CASSSAGLDTDTQYF.

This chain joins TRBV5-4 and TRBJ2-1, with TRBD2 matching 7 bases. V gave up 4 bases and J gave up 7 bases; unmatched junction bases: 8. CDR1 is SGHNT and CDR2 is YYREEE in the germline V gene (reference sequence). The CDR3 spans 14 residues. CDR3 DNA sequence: TGTGCCAGCAGCACTCAGGGACTAAATAATGAGCAGTTCTTC. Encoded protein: CASSTQGLNNEQFF.

CDR3 DNA: TGTGCCAGCAGCGTAGACCCAGCAGGGCCAGGAAACACCATATATTTT. It encodes CASSVDPAGPGNTIYF. The rearrangement links TRBV9 to TRBJ1-3, with D possibly TRBD1 on 5 matching bases. CDR3 length: 16 amino acids. CDR1 is SGDLS and CDR2 is YYNGEE in the germline V gene. Between the trimmed V and J ends, which lost 0 bases and 4 bases, there was a span of 14 bases.

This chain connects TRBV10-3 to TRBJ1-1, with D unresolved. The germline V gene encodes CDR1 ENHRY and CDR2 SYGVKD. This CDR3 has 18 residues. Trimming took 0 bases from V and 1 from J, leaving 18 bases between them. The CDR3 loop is CAISESQFRRMRNTEAFF. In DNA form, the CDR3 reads TGTGCCATCAGTGAGTCCCAATTCCGTAGGATGAGGAACACTGAAGCTTTCTTT.

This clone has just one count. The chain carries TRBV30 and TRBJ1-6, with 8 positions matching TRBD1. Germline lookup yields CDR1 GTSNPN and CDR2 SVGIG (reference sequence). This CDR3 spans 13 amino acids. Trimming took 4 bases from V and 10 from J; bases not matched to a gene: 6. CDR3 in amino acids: CAWIGQGGSPLHF. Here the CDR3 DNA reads TGTGCCTGGATTGGACAGGGCGGATCACCCCTCCACTTT.

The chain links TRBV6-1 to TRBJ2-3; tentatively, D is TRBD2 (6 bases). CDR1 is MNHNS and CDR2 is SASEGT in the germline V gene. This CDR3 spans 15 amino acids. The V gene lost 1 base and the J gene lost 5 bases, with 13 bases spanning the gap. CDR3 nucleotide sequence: TGTGCCAGCAGTGAAGGGAGACTAGAAGTAGATACGCAGTATTTT. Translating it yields CASSEGRLEVDTQYF.

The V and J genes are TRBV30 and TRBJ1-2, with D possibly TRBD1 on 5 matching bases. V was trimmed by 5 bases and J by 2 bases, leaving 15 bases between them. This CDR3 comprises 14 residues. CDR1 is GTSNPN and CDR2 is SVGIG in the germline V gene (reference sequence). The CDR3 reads CAWSGGVQNYGYTF. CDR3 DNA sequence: TGTGCCTGGTCGGGAGGGGTTCAAAACTATGGCTACACCTTC. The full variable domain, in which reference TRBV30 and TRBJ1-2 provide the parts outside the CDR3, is SQTIHQWPATLVQPVGSPLSLECTVEGTSNPNLYWYRQAAGRGLQLLFYSVGIGQISSEVPQNLSASRPQDRQFILSSKKLLLSDSGFYLCAWSGGVQNYGYTFGSGTRLTVV.